The present entry profiles one T cell receptor beta chain with its context. Its antigen remains unknown. The study made its TRB cDNA libraries by 5' RACE, adding UMI labels. Each CDR3 protein gets one entry in TCRdb, which reprocessed the 5' RACE reads and gives no DNA. Its table records tens of thousands of distinct CDR3 sequences. The authors gated naive CD8+ T cells as CD45RO-CCR7+CD27+CD95-. The sample belongs to a study of CXCR3-negative and CXCR3-positive naive CD8 T cells. Study results and caveats: Naive cells positive for CXCR3 carried more hydrophobic TRB CDR3s than CXCR3-negative ones. Relative to memory CD8+ cells, whose diversity was much lower, both naive subsets had comparably high diversity. Naive CXCR3-positive and CXCR3-negative cells shared similar TRBV-TRBJ usage, unlike memory cells.

The sequence derives from a human donor in good health. Some clones in this sample may be carry-over from other donors' samples. The specimen was naive CXCR3- CD8+ T cells from blood. Subset noted: CD45RO-CCR7+CD27+CD95- naive CD8+ T cells lacking CXCR3 (TNR3-).

The CDR3 region is CSVEAPRTETYEQYF. V is TRBV29-1 and J is TRBJ2-7; TCRdb's D call, TRBD1, is unchecked because there is no DNA. CDR3 length equals 15 residues. Germline CDR1 is SQVTM and CDR2 is ANQGSEA.